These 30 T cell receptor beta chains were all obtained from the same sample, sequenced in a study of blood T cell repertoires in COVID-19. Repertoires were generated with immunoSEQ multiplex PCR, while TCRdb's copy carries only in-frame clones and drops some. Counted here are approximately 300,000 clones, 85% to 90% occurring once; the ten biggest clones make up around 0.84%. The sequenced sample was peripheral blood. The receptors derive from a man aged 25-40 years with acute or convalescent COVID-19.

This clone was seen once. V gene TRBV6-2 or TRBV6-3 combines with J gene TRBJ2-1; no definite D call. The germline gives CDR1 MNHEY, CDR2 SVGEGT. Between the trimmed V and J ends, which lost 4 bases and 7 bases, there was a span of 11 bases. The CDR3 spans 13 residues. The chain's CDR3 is CASSFQARNEQFF. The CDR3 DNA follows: TGTGCCAGCAGTTTTCAAGCGAGGAATGAGCAGTTCTTC.

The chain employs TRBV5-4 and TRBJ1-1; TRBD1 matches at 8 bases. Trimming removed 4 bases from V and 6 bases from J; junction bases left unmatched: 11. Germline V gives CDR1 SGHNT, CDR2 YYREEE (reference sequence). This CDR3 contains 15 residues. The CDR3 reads CASSTKTGGSAEAFF. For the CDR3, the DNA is TGTGCCAGCAGCACTAAAACAGGGGGGTCGGCTGAAGCTTTCTTT.

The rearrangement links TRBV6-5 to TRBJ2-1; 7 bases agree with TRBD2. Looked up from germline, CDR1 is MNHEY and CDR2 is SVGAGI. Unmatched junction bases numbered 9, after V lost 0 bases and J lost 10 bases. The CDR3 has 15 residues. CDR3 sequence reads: CASSYSITGRGEQFF. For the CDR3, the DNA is TGTGCCAGCAGTTACTCGATTACGGGGAGGGGCGAGCAGTTCTTC.

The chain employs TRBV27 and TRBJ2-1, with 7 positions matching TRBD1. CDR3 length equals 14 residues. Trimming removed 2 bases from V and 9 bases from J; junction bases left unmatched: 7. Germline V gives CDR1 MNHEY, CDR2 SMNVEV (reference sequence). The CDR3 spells CASSLDYSGGEQFF. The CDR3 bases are TGTGCCAGCAGTTTAGACTATTCAGGGGGTGAGCAGTTCTTC.

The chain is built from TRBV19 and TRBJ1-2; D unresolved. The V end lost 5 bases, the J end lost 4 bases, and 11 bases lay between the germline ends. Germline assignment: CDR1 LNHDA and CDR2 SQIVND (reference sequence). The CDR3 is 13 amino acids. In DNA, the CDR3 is TGTGCCAGTAGTTTTGAGGCCGGCTATGGCTACACCTTC. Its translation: CASSFEAGYGYTF.

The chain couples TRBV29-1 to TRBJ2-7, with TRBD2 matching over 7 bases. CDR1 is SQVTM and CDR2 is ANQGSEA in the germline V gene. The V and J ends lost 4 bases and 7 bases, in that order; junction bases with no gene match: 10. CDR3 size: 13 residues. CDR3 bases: TGCAGCGTTGGGACTAGAGCTCCTGGAGAGCAGTACTTC. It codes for CSVGTRAPGEQYF.

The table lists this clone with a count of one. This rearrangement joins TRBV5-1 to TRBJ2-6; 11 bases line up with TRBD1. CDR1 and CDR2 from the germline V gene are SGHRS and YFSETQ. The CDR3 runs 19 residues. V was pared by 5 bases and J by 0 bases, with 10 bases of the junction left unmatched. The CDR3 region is CASSFTAGTGGSGANVLTF. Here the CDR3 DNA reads TGCGCCAGCAGTTTCACCGCCGGGACAGGGGGCTCTGGGGCCAACGTCCTGACTTTC.

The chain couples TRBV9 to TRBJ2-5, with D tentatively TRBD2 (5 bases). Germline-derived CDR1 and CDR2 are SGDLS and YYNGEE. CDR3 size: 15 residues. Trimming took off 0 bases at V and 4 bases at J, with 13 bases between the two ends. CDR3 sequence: CASSVATGSPETQYF. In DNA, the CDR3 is TGTGCCAGCAGCGTAGCAACGGGAAGTCCAGAGACCCAGTACTTC.

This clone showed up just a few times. The CDR3 DNA sequence: TGTGCCAGCAGTTTATTCGGCTGGGCCGTTGGCTACACCTTC. Its protein product is CASSLFGWAVGYTF. The chain couples TRBV28 to TRBJ1-2; D ambiguous. Germline CDR1 MDHEN, CDR2 SYDVKM. The CDR3 has 14 residues. Trimming took off 1 base at V and 7 bases at J, with 13 bases between the two ends.

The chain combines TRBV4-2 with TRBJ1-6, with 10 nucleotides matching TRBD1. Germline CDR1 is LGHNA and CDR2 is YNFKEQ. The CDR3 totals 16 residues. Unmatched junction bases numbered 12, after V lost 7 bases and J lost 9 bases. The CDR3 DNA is TGTGCCAGCACTCCAAAGGGACAGGGGAAGATTTCACCCCTCCACTTT. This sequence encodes CASTPKGQGKISPLHF.

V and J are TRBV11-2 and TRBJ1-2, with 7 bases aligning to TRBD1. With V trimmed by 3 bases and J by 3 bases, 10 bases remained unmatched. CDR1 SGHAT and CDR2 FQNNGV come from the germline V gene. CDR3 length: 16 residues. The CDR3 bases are TGTGCCAGCAGCTTGGGACTGTCAACAGGGGACTATGGCTACACCTTC. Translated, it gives CASSLGLSTGDYGYTF.

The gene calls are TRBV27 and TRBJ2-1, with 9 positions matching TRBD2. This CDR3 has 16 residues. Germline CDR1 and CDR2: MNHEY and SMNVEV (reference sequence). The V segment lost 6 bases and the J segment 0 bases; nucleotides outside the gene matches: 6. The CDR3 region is CASSPLAGSSYNEQFF. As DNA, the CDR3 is TGTGCCAGCAGCCCTCTAGCGGGGAGCTCCTACAATGAGCAGTTCTTC.

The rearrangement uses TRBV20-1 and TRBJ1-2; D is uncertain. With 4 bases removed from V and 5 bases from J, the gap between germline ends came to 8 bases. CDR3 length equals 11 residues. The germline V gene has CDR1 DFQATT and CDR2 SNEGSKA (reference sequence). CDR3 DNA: TGCAGTGCTACAGGAAGGTATGGCTACACCTTC. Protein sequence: CSATGRYGYTF.

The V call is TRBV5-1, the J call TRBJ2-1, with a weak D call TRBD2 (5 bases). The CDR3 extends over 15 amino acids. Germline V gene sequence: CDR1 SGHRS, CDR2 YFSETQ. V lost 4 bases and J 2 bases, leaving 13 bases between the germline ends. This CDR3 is CASSLSLGTYNEQFF. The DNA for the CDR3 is TGCGCCAGCAGCCTAAGCCTCGGGACCTACAATGAGCAGTTCTTC.

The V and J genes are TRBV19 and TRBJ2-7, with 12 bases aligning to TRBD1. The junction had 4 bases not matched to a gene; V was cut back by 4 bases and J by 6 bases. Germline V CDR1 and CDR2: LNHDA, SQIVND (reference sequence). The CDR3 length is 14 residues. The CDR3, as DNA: TGTGCCAGTAGTAGTCGGGACAGGGGGCGCGAGCAGTACTTC. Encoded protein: CASSSRDRGREQYF.

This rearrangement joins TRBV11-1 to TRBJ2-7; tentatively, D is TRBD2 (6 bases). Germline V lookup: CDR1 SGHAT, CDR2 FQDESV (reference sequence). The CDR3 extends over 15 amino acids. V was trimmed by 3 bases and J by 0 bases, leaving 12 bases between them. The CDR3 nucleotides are TGTGCCAGCAGCTTCTTGGCGGGGAGCTCCTACGAGCAGTACTTC. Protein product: CASSFLAGSSYEQYF.

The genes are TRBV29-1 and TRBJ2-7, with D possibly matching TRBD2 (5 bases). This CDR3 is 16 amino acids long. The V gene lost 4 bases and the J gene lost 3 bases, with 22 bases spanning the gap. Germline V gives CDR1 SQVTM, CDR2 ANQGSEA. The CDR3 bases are TGCAGCGTTGCATGGGGAGACTTCTTGTTTGGCTACGAGCAGTACTTC. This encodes CSVAWGDFLFGYEQYF.

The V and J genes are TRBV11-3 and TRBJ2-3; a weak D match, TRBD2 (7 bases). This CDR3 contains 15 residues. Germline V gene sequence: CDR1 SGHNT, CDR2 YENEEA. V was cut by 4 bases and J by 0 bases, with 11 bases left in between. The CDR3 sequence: CASSWGGASTDTQYF. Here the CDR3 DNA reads TGTGCCAGCAGCTGGGGGGGGGCAAGCACAGATACGCAGTATTTT.

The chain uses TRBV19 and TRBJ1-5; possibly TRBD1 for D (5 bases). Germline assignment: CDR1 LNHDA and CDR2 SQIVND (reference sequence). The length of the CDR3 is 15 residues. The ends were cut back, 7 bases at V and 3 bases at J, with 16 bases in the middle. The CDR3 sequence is CASTSSGNPNQPQHF. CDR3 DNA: TGTGCCAGTACATCCTCAGGGAATCCCAATCAGCCCCAGCATTTT.

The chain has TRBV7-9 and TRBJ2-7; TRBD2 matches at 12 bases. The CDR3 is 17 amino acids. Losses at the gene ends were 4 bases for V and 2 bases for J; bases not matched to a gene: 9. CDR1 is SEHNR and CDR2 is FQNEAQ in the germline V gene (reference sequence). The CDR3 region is CASSSSMRLAGAYEQYF. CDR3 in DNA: TGTGCCAGCAGCTCGTCGATGAGACTAGCGGGGGCCTACGAGCAGTACTTC.

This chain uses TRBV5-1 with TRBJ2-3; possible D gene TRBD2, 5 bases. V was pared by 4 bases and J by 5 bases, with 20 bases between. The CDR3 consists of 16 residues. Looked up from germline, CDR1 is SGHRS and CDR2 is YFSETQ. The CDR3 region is CASSIELTRTLDTQYF. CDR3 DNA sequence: TGCGCCAGCAGCATAGAACTCACGCGGACTCTAGATACGCAGTATTTT.

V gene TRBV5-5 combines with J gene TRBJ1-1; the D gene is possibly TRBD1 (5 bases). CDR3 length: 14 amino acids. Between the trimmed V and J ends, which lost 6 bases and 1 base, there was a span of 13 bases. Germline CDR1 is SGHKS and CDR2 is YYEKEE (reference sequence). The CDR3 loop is CASTRGGENTEAFF. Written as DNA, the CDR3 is TGTGCCAGCACCCGCGGGGGTGAGAACACTGAAGCTTTCTTT.

CDR3 residues: CASSVGRASTDTQYF. DNA for the CDR3: TGTGCCAGCAGTGTCGGGAGAGCTAGCACAGATACGCAGTATTTT. The V gene is TRBV6-4, the J gene TRBJ2-3, with D possibly TRBD2 on 6 matching bases. V was shortened by 4 bases and J by 0 bases, with 11 bases between the two germline ends. Looked up from germline, CDR1 is MRHNA and CDR2 is SNTAGT. The CDR3 consists of 15 residues.

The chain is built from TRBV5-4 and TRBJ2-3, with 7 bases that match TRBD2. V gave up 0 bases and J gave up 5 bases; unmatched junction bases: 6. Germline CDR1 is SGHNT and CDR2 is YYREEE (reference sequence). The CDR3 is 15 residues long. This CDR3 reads CASSLAGAGEDTQYF. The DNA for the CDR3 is TGTGCCAGCAGCTTGGCCGGGGCGGGAGAAGATACGCAGTATTTT.

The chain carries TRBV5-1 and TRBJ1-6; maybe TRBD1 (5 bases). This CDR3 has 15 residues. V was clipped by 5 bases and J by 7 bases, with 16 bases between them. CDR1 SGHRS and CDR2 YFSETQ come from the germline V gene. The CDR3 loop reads CASRPQGELNSPLHF. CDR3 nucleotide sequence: TGCGCCAGCAGGCCACAAGGGGAACTAAATTCACCCCTCCACTTT.

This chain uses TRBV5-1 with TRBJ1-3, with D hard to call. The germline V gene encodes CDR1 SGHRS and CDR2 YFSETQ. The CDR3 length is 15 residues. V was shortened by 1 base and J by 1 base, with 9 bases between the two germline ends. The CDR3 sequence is CASSLHAASGNTIYF. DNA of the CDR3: TGCGCCAGCAGCTTGCACGCCGCGTCTGGAAACACCATATATTTT.

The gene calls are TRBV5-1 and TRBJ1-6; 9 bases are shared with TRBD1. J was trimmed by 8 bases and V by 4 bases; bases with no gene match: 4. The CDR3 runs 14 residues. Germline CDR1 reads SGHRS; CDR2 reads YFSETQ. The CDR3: CASSRDRADSPLHF. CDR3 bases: TGCGCCAGCAGCAGGGACAGGGCAGATTCACCCCTCCACTTT.

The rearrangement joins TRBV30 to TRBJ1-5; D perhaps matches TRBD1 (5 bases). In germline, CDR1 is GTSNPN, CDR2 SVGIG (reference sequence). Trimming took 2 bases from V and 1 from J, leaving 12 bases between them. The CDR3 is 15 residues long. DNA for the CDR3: TGTGCCTGGAGTAGGGGCAGGGTAAGCAATCAGCCCCAGCATTTT. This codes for CAWSRGRVSNQPQHF.

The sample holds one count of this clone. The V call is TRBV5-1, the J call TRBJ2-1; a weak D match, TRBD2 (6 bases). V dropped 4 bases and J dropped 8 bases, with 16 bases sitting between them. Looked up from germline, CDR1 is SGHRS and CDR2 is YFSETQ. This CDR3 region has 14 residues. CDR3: CASSLQGTWDEQFF. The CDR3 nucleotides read TGCGCCAGCAGCCTCCAAGGGACTTGGGATGAGCAGTTCTTC. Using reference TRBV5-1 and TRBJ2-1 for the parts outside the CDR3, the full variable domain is KAGVTQTPRYLIKTRGQQVTLSCSPISGHRSVSWYQQTPGQGLQFLFEYFSETQRNKGNFPGRFSGRQFSNSRSEMNVSTLELGDSALYLCASSLQGTWDEQFFGPGTRLTVL.

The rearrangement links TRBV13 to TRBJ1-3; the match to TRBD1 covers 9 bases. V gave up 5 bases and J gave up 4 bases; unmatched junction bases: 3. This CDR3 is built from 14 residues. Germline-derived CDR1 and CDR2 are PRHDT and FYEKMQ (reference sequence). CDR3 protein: CASSGQGYGNTIYF. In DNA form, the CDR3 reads TGTGCCAGCAGCGGACAGGGGTACGGAAACACCATATATTTT.